This TCR beta chain was observed in a study of T cell responses to AZD1222 COVID-19 vaccine. The assay was immunoSEQ multiplex PCR, and TCRdb's table has in-frame clones only and misses some. This repertoire shows over 110,000 clones, about 92% found once; its top ten account for 12%. Points on this clone: Antigen specificity is unknown. The germline gene is not matched at one end of the junction; a read error may be the cause.

Points from the study as a whole: It should be noted that donors were predominantly white British and more often female, and clonal diversity was possibly underestimated. The study found vaccine-associated CD4 TCRs spanning spike, dominant at 160-218 and 743-854. Of the AZD1222 recipients, only 5 to 7 were seropositive at baseline. Two AZD1222 administrations were followed by greater Spike-specific TCR breadth and depth.

The CDR3 runs to 13 residues. The source was peripheral blood, collected after recovery from COVID-19. This receptor was taken from an adult who had recovered from COVID-19. J is TRBJ2-1 and V is TRBV12-3 or TRBV12-4; 11 bases are shared with TRBD2. DNA for the CDR3: TGTGCCAGCAGTATAGCGGGAGGGAGTGAGCAGTTCTTC. This codes for CASSIAGGSEQFF.